This entry describes one T cell receptor (beta chain). The antigen is undetermined. The Oncomine TCR Beta short-read assay was applied to DNA of cultured CD4+ T cells. Using the QIAamp micro DNA kit, genomic DNA was extracted from the CD4+ T cells that had been cultured. TCRdb analysed the PCR reads with MiXCR anew, one entry per CDR3 protein. The top ten clones hold 35% to 55% of a sample with about 2,500 distinct CDR3 sequences, nearly 35% of them seen once. Treatment given: roughly ten-day PBMC culture with coronavirus spike peptide pools or control peptides (ViraFEST assay). CDR1 and CDR2 (germline): SGHAT, FQNNGV. The CDR3 sequence is 16 residues long. J gave up 0 bases and V 4 bases, and 4 bases lay outside the gene matches. The data were taken from a study of vaccination and CD4 T cells after COVID-19. In the study overall: Samples after vaccination came a median roughly ten weeks past dose two, ranging 14 to 241.

This sequence joins TRBV11-2 and TRBJ2-4; the match to TRBD2 covers 9 bases. This clonotype was sampled from a human donor who had recovered from COVID-19. The sample consisted of CD4+ T cells from blood, cultured in vitro. The CDR3 region has the DNA TGTGCCAGCAGCTCTGCGGGGGGGGAAGCCAAAAACATTCAGTACTTC. As protein: CASSSAGGEAKNIQYF. Complete variable domain (other parts from reference TRBV11-2 and TRBJ2-4): EAGVAQSPRYKIIEKRQSVAFWCNPISGHATLYWYQQILGQGPKLLIQFQNNGVVDDSQLPKDRFSAERLKGVDSTLKIQPAKLEDSAVYLCASSSAGGEAKNIQYFGAGTRLSVL.